Listed below are T cell receptor beta chains from one sample, sequenced in a study of T cells expressing NK-cell markers. From its re-call of the 5' RACE reads, TCRdb lists each CDR3 protein once, without DNA. The data include some 600,000 distinct CDR3 sequences; the top ten clones carry approximately 3.6%. Sequenced sample: blood T cells: a sorted CD56 or NKG2C T cell subset, CD4+ or CD8+ T cells, or bulk PBMC T cells (not recorded which). The receptors originated from a man aged 18 to 30 in good health. The CDR3 runs from the conserved cysteine through the conserved F or W.

>TRBJ1-1|TRBV5-5
CASSLYGGVNTEAFF
>TRBJ1-5|TRBV28
CASSPLAIREGNQPQHF
>TRBJ2-3|TRBV30
CAWMTPGTDTQYF
>TRBJ2-3|TRBV20-1
CSASSTSGRGDTQYF
>TRBJ1-2|TRBV21-1
CASSLLTLQGLYGYTF
>TRBJ2-5|TRBV7-6
CASSPEMVETQYF
>TRBJ2-3|TRBV29-1
CSVATGGQPDTQYF
>TRBJ2-5|TRBV14
CASSQGGQTQYF
>TRBJ2-1|TRBV11-2
CASSLAWGGFDQFF
>TRBJ1-2|TRBV4-3
CASSPSPGGDYGYTF
>TRBJ2-3|TRBV20-1
CSALSGTSEGTQYF
>TRBJ2-2|TRBV12-3/TRBV12-4
CASSFQEGSGELFF
>TRBJ2-5|TRBV10-3
CAISESLDIKEETQYF
>TRBJ1-2|TRBV12-5
CASGLVLAENYGYTF